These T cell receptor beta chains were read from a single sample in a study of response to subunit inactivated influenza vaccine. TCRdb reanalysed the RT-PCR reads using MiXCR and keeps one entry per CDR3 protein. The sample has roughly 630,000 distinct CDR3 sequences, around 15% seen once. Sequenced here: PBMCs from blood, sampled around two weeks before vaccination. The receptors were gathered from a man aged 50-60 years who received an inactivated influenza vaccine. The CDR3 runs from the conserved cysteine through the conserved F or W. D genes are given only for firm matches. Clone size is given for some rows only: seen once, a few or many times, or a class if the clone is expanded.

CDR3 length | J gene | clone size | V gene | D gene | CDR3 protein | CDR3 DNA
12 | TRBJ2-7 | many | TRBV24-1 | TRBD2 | CATEGGSYEQYF | TGTGCCACCGAGGGCGGGAGCTACGAGCAGTACTTC
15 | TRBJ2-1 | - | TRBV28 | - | CASSYDEGRLNEQFF | TGTGCCAGCAGTTACGACGAGGGACGGCTCAATGAGCAGTTCTTC
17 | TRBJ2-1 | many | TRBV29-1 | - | CSVEDRRSTGRYNEQFF | TGCAGCGTTGAAGATCGAAGGTCCACAGGGCGCTACAATGAGCAGTTCTTC
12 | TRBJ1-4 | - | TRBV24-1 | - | CATSDLSGLLFF | TGTGCCACCAGTGATTTGTCGGGACTCCTGTTTTTT
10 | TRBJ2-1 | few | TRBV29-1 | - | CSGGSDEQFF | TGCAGCGGTGGGTCCGATGAGCAGTTCTTC
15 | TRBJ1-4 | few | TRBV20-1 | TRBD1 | CSARKTGATNEKLFF | TGCAGTGCTAGGAAGACAGGGGCCACTAATGAAAAACTGTTTTTT
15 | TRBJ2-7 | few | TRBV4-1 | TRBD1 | CASSQVGGQGYEQYF | TGCGCCAGCAGCCAAGTTGGCGGACAGGGCTACGAGCAGTACTTC
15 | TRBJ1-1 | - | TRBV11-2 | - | CASSLGPGAQAEAFF | TGTGCCAGCAGCTTAGGGCCAGGGGCACAAGCTGAAGCTTTCTTT
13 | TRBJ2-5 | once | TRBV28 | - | CASSVWGEETQYF | TGTGCCAGCAGTGTCTGGGGGGAAGAGACCCAGTACTTC
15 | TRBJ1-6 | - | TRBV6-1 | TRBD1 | CASSERTGRSSPLHF | TGTGCCAGCAGTGAAAGGACAGGGAGATCCTCACCCCTCCACTTT
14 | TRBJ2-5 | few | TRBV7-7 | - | CASSPNPGDETQYF | TGTGCCAGCAGCCCGAACCCGGGGGACGAGACCCAGTACTTC
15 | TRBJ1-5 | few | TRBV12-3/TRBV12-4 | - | CASSLVWASNQPQHF | TGTGCCAGCAGTTTGGTTTGGGCTAGCAATCAGCCCCAGCATTTT
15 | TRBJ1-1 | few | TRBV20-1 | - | CSARSSQGLDTEAFF | TGCAGTGCTAGAAGTTCCCAGGGCTTGGACACTGAAGCTTTCTTT
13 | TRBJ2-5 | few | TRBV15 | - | CATSRLLAETQYF | TGTGCCACCAGCAGACTCCTGGCGGAGACCCAGTACTTC
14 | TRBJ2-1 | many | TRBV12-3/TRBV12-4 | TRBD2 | CASRKTSGDDEQFF | TGTGCCAGCAGAAAAACTAGCGGGGACGATGAGCAGTTCTTC
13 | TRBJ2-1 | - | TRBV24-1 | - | CATGPRGDNEQFF | TGTGCCACCGGGCCTCGGGGCGACAATGAGCAGTTCTTC
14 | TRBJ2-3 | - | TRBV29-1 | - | CSVGFGSPTDTQYF | TGCAGCGTTGGATTCGGGAGCCCCACAGATACGCAGTATTTT
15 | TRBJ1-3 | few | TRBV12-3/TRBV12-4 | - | CASSETGSSGNTIYF | TGTGCCAGCAGTGAGACAGGTTCCTCTGGAAACACCATATATTTT
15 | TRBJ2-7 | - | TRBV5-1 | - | CASSTSGTGTGEQYF | TGCGCCAGCAGCACGTCCGGGACGGGGACGGGTGAGCAGTACTTC
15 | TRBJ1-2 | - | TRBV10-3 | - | CAIPSRGTRNYGYTF | TGTGCCATCCCCAGCCGGGGGACCCGGAACTATGGCTACACCTTC
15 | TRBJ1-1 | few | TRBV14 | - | CASSQTGKVGTEAFF | TGTGCCAGCAGCCAGACGGGGAAGGTTGGCACTGAAGCTTTCTTT
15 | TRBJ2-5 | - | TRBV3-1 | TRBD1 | CASSQTGTALETQYF | TGTGCCAGCAGCCAGACAGGGACGGCTCTAGAGACCCAGTACTTC
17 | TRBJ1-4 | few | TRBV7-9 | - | CASSLLNGRRTAEKLFF | TGTGCCAGCAGCTTATTAAATGGCCGGCGGACAGCTGAAAAACTGTTTTTT
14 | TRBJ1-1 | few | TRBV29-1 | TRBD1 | CSVKAQGLNTEAFF | TGCAGCGTTAAAGCACAGGGGCTGAACACTGAAGCTTTCTTT
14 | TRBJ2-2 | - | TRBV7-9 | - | CASSPWAAAGELFF | TGTGCCAGCAGCCCCTGGGCAGCCGCCGGGGAGCTGTTTTTT
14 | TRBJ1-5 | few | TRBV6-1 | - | CASRGRYSNQPQHF | TGTGCCAGCCGGGGGAGGTATAGCAATCAGCCCCAGCATTTT
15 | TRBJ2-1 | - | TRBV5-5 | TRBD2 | CASSLDGGAGNEQFF | TGTGCCAGCAGCTTGGACGGGGGGGCCGGGAATGAGCAGTTCTTC
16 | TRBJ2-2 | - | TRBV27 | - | CASSPRGAMYTGELFF | TGTGCCAGCAGTCCCCGGGGGGCGATGTACACCGGGGAGCTGTTTTTT
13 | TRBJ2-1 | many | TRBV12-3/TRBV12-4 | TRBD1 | CASSGQGANEQFF | TGTGCCAGCAGTGGACAGGGGGCTAATGAGCAGTTCTTC
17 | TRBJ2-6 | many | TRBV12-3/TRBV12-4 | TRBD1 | CASRSGQGLSGANVLTF | TGTGCCAGCAGGTCGGGACAGGGACTTTCCGGGGCCAACGTCCTGACTTTC
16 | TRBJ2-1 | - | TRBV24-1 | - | CATSDPPGAGHNEQFF | TGTGCCACCAGTGACCCCCCCGGGGCAGGTCACAATGAGCAGTTCTTC
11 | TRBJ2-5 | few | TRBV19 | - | CASGTHETQYF | TGTGCCAGCGGGACACACGAGACCCAGTACTTC
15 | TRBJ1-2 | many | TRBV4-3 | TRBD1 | CASSQDRGLNYGYTF | TGCGCCAGCAGCCAAGACAGGGGGCTTAACTATGGCTACACCTTC
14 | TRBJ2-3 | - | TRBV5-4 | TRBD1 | CASSRQGATDTQYF | TGTGCCAGCAGCCGACAGGGGGCTACAGATACGCAGTATTTT
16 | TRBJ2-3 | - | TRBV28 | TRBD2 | CASRSGGDTGTDTQYF | TGTGCCAGCAGGAGCGGGGGGGATACTGGCACAGATACGCAGTATTTT
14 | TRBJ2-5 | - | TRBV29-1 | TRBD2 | CSVGGLASQETQYF | TGCAGCGTTGGAGGACTAGCCTCACAAGAGACCCAGTACTTC
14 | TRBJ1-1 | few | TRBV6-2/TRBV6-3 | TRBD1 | CASSHRDRGTEAFF | TGTGCCAGCAGTCACCGGGACAGGGGGACTGAAGCTTTCTTT
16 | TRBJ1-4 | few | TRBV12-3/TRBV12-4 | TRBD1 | CASSQDGQAQNEKLFF | TGTGCCAGCAGTCAAGACGGACAGGCGCAGAATGAAAAACTGTTTTTT
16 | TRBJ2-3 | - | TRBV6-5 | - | CASSYSEGSFGDTQYF | TGTGCCAGCAGTTACTCGGAGGGGAGTTTCGGAGATACGCAGTATTTT
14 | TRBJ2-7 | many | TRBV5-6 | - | CASSASLTGYEQYF | TGTGCCAGCAGCGCATCCTTGACAGGCTACGAGCAGTACTTC
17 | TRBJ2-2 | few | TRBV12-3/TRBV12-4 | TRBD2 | CASSPRESGGAHGELFF | TGTGCCAGCAGTCCCCGAGAGAGCGGGGGGGCCCACGGGGAGCTGTTTTTT
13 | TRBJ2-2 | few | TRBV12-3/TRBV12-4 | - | CASKIDSTGELFF | TGTGCCAGCAAAATCGACAGTACCGGGGAGCTGTTTTTT
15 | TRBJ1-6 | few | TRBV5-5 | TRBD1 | CASSLDRGLSSPLHF | TGTGCCAGCAGCTTGGACAGGGGTTTAAGTTCACCCCTCCACTTT
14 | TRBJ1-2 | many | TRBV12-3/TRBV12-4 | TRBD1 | CASSRDRGRGGYTF | TGTGCCTCGTCCCGGGACAGGGGTCGTGGTGGCTACACCTTC